This T cell receptor beta chain originates from a study of blood T cells in healthy people across ages. In this sample, this clonotype turned up a few times. Its cognate antigen is unknown. Regarding the study as a whole: Strong correlation was found linking TCR beta diversity to naive T cell percentage.

Germline trimming cut 4 bases from V and 1 base from J; bases unmatched to any gene: 4. This CDR3 is 15 amino acids long. CDR1 is SGHRS, CDR2 YFSETQ, per germline. Combining a sample-barcoded 5' primer with a J-beta primer mix, a second PCR ran for roughly 6 to 11 cycles. Using its own MiXCR run on the 5' RACE reads, TCRdb lists one record per CDR3 protein. Here the sample spans about 900,000 distinct CDR3 sequences, 60% to 80% being singletons. The sequence came from a young man in good health. Sequencing was performed on blood. V and J are TRBV5-1 and TRBJ2-3, with 9 bases aligning to TRBD1. CDR3 in amino acids: CASSTRDRGTDTQYF. CDR3 coding DNA: TGCGCCAGCAGCACCCGGGACAGGGGCACAGATACGCAGTATTTT.